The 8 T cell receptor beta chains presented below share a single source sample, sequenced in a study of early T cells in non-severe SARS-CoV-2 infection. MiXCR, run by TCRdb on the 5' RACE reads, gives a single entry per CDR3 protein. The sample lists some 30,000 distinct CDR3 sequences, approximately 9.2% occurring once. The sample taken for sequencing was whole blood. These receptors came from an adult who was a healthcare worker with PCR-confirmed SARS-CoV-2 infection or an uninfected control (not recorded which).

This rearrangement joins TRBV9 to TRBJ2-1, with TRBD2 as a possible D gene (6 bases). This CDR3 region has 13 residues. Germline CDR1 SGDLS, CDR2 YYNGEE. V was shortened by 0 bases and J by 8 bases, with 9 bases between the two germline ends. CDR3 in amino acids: CASSVGLVYEQFF. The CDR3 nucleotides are TGTGCCAGCAGCGTAGGACTAGTCTATGAGCAGTTCTTC.

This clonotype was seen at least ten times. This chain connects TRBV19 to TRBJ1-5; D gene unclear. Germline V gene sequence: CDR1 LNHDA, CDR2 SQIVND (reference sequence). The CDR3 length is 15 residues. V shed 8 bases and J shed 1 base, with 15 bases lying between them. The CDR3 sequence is CASGIERASNQPQHF. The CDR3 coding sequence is TGTGCCAGTGGGATTGAGAGAGCAAGCAATCAGCCCCAGCATTTT.

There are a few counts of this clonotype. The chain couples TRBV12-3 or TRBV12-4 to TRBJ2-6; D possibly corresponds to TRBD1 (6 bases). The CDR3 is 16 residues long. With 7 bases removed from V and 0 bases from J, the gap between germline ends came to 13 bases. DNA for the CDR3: TGTGCCAGCAACCTGGACAGAGTCTCTGGGGCCAACGTCCTGACTTTC. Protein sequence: CASNLDRVSGANVLTF.

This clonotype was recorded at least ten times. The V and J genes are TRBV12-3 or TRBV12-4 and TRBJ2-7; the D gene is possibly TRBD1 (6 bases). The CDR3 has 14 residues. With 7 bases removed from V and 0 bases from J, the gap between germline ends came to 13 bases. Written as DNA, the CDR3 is TGTGCCAGCAAAACCCGGGACAACTCCTACGAGCAGTACTTC. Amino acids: CASKTRDNSYEQYF.

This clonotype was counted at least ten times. CDR3 nucleotide sequence: TGTGCCAGCAGTTACCCGGGACAGATAAGCACAGATACGCAGTATTTT. Its translation is CASSYPGQISTDTQYF. The chain joins TRBV12-3 or TRBV12-4 to TRBJ2-3; 7 bases are a match to TRBD1. Trimming cost V 4 bases and J 0 bases; bases outside gene matches: 7. The CDR3 has 16 amino acids.

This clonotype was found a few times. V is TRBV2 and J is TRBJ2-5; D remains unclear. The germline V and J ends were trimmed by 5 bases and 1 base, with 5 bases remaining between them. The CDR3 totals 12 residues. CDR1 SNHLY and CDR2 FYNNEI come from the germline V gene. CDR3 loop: CASSQAQETQYF. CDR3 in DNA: TGTGCCAGCAGTCAGGCCCAAGAGACCCAGTACTTC. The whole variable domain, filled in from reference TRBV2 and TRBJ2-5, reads EPEVTQTPSHQVTQMGQEVILRCVPISNHLYFYWYRQILGQKVEFLVSFYNNEISEKSEIFDDQFSVERPDGSNFTLKIRSTKLEDSAMYFCASSQAQETQYFGPGTRLLVL.

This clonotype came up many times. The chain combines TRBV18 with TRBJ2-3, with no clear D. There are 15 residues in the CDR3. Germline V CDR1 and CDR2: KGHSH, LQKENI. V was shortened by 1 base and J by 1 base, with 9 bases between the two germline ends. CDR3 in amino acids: CASSPRPPGTDTQYF. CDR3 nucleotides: TGTGCCAGCTCACCACGTCCCCCTGGCACAGATACGCAGTATTTT.

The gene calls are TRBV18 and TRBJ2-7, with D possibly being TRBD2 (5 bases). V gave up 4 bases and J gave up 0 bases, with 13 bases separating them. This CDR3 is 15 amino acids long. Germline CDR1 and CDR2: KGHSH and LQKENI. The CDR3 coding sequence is TGTGCCAGCTCACTGGGTGCCAGCGGCTCCTACGAGCAGTACTTC. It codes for CASSLGASGSYEQYF.